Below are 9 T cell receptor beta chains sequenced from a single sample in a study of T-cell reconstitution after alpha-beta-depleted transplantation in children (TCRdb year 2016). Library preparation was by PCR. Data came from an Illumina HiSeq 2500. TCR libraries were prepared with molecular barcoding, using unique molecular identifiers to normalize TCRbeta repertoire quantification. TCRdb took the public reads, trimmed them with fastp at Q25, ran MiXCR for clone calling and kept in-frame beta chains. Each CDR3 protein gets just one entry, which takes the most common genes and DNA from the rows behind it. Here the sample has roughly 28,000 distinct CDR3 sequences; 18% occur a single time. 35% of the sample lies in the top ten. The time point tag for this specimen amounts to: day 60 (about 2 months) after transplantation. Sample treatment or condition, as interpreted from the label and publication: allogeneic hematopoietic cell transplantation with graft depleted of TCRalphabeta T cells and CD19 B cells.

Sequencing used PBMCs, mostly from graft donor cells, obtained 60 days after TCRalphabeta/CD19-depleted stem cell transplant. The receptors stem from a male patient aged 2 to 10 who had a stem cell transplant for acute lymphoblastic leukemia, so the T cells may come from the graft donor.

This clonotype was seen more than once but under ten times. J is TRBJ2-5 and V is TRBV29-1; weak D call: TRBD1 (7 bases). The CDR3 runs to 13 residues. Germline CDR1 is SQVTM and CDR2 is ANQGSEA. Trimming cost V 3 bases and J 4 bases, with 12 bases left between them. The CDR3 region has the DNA TGCAGCGTTGATCAGGGGGAGGCAGAGACCCAGTACTTC. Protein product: CSVDQGEAETQYF. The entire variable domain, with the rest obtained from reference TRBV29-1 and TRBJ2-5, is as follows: SAVISQKPSRDICQRGTSLTIQCQVDSQVTMMFWYRQQPGQSLTLIATANQGSEATYESGFVIDKFPISRPNLTFSTLTVSNMSPEDSSIYLCSVDQGEAETQYFGPGTRLLVL.

CDR3 nucleotides: TGTGCCAGCAGCTTAGCCGTGAGTCTAGGGAAAGAGACCCAGTACTTC. Translation: CASSLAVSLGKETQYF. V and J are TRBV7-9 and TRBJ2-5; D gene uncertain. Trimming took 0 bases from V and 3 from J, leaving 14 bases between them. Germline V CDR1 and CDR2: SEHNR, FQNEAQ (reference sequence). CDR3 length equals 16 residues.

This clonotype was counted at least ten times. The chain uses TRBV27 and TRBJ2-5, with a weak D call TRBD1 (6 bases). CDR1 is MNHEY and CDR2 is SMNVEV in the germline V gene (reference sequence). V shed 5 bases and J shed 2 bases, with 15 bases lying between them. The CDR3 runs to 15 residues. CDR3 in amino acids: CASSDRDKNQETQYF. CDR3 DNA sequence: TGTGCCAGCAGTGACCGGGACAAAAATCAAGAGACCCAGTACTTC.

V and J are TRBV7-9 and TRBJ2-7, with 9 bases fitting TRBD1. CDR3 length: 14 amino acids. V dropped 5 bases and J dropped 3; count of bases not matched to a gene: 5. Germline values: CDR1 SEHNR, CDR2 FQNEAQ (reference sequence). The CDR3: CASSRGTGSYEQYF. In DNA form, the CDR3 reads TGTGCCAGCAGCCGTGGGACAGGGAGCTACGAGCAGTACTTC.

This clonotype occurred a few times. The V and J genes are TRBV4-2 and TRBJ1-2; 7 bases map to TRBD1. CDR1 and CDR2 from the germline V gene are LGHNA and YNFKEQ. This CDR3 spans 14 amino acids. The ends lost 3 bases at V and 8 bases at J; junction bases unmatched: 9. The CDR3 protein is CASSQSQGGSGYTF. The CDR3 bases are TGTGCCAGCAGCCAGTCTCAGGGGGGGAGCGGCTACACCTTC.

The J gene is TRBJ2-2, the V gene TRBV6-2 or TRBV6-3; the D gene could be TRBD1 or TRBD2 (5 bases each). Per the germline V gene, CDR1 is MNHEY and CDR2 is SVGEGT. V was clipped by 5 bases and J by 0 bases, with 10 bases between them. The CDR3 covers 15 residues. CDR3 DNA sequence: TGTGCCAGCAGTGGGACCCGTCCGAACACCGGGGAGCTGTTTTTT. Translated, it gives CASSGTRPNTGELFF.

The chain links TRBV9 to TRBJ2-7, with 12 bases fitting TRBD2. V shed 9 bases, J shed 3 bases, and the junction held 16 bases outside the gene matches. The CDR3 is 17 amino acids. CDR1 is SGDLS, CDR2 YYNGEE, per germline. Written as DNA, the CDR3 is TGTGCCATGGGCTGCAAAATCGGACTAGCGGGGTTCTACGAGCAGTACTTC. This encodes CAMGCKIGLAGFYEQYF.

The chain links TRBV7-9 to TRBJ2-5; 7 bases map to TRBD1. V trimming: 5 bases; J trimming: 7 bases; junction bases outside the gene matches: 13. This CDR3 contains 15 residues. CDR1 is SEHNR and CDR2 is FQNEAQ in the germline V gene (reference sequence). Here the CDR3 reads CASSPLTGSSGTQYF. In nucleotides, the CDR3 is TGTGCCAGCAGCCCACTGACAGGGAGCTCGGGGACCCAGTACTTC.

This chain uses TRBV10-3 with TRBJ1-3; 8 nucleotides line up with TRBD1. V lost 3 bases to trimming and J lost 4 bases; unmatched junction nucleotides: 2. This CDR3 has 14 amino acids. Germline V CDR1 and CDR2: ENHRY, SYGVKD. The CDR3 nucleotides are TGTGCCATCAGTGACAGGGGGCGAGGAAACACCATATATTTT. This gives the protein CAISDRGRGNTIYF.